One T cell receptor (beta chain) is described in this entry. The antigen remains unidentified. MiXCR, applied by TCRdb to the 5' RACE reads, yields one record per CDR3 protein. This table has a few hundred thousand distinct CDR3 sequences, 16% appearing once. The CDR3 has 11 residues. Germline values: CDR1 SGHTA, CDR2 FQGNSA. V gave up 5 bases and J gave up 7 bases, with 8 bases separating them. The data originate from a study of T-cell memory formation after mild COVID-19. Overall study context: Largely, the TCR clusters proved donor specific.

Study outcomes and limitations: Pre-infection memory showed some responding clones, and this suggested that cross-reactive memory joined. Largely, contracting CD4+ clones fell within CM and EM, and contracting CD8+ clones within EMRA.

Material for sequencing was PBMCs or a T cell subset sorted from them (not recorded which). The TCR comes from a man in his late teens or twenties who had mild COVID-19 (a few samples of this study predate the infection). Cell type and time point are not known. V usage is TRBV7-2 and J usage is TRBJ2-5; D unresolved. CDR3 sequence (DNA): TGTGCCAGCAGCCCGCCGGGGACCCAGTACTTC. This gives the protein CASSPPGTQYF.